These 15 T cell receptor beta chains were all obtained from the same sample, sequenced in a study of monozygotic twins with inflammatory bowel disease. With the 5' RACE reads reprocessed, TCRdb shows one record per CDR3 protein and no DNA. Here the sample table reports about 300,000 distinct CDR3 sequences. Input material: blood. These receptors were collected from a human donor with ulcerative colitis or Crohn's disease, or a healthy co-twin of an affected twin (not recorded which).

The rearrangement uses TRBV5-1 and TRBJ1-2. CDR3 size: 14 residues. CDR1 is SGHRS and CDR2 is YFSETQ in the germline V gene. The CDR3: CASSLDRTNYGYTF.

The chain links TRBV9 to TRBJ2-7. The CDR3 length is 16 residues. Looked up from germline, CDR1 is SGDLS and CDR2 is YYNGEE. The CDR3 protein is CASSVGVDTRVVEQYF.

The J gene is TRBJ2-7, the V gene TRBV20-1; the D gene TCRdb calls, TRBD1, cannot be checked with no DNA. Germline loops: CDR1 DFQATT, CDR2 SNEGSKA (reference sequence). The CDR3 spans 15 residues. The CDR3 spells CRVQTRDSVYYEQYF.

The chain has TRBV12-3 or TRBV12-4 and TRBJ2-1. The CDR3 sequence is 11 residues long. CDR3 amino acids: CASSVGVEQFF.

The chain couples TRBV5-1 to TRBJ1-5; TCRdb outputs TRBD1, but without DNA this stays unchecked. The CDR3 totals 14 residues. CDR1 and CDR2 from the germline V gene are SGHRS and YFSETQ. CDR3 loop: CASSPGFGNQPQHF.

CDR3 amino acids: CASSLVVAGDYEQYF. This chain uses TRBV5-1 with TRBJ2-7; TCRdb reports TRBD2, a call that lacks DNA to check it against. The CDR3 loop spans 15 amino acids. Germline V gene lookup returns CDR1 SGHRS and CDR2 YFSETQ.

The CDR3 here is CSARRGNYGYTF. The rearrangement joins TRBV20-1 to TRBJ1-2; TCRdb's assignment of TRBD1 cannot be checked, as there is no DNA. The CDR3 loop spans 12 amino acids. Germline CDR1 reads DFQATT; CDR2 reads SNEGSKA (reference sequence).

The gene calls are TRBV4-1 and TRBJ2-3; TCRdb lists TRBD2, though no DNA is available to test this call. The CDR3 is made up of 16 amino acids. The germline CDR1 and CDR2 sequences are MGHRA and YSYEKL. The CDR3 here is CASSPTPGLPTDTQYF.

This chain joins TRBV5-1 and TRBJ2-2; TCRdb proposes TRBD1, but this gene call is untestable without DNA. This CDR3 contains 13 residues. In germline, CDR1 is SGHRS, CDR2 YFSETQ. CDR3 residues: CASSDQGRGELFF.

The CDR3: CASSSWTELSGANVLTF. This chain links TRBV28 with TRBJ2-6. The CDR3 covers 17 residues. The germline CDR1 and CDR2 sequences are MDHEN and SYDVKM.

The CDR3 here is CASTHNSNTGELFF. This sequence joins TRBV14 and TRBJ2-2. This CDR3 is built from 14 residues. CDR1 is SGHDN, CDR2 FVKESK, per germline.

This chain uses TRBV15 with TRBJ2-7; with no DNA, the TCRdb D assignment of TRBD1 cannot be verified. Germline loops: CDR1 LNHNV, CDR2 YYDKDF (reference sequence). This CDR3 is built from 13 residues. The chain's CDR3 is CATSRGGAHEQYF.

The chain joins TRBV12-3 or TRBV12-4 to TRBJ2-3; TCRdb designates TRBD1, a call that cannot be tested without DNA. The CDR3 is 15 residues long. This CDR3 reads CASRLAGGPPDTQYF.

CDR3 sequence reads: CSARVQPSLEQYF. The rearrangement uses TRBV20-1 and TRBJ2-7. From germline, CDR1 is DFQATT and CDR2 SNEGSKA (reference sequence). CDR3 length: 13 amino acids.

The gene calls are TRBV5-1 and TRBJ2-7; TCRdb's assignment of TRBD1 cannot be checked, as there is no DNA. Germline V lookup: CDR1 SGHRS, CDR2 YFSETQ. The length of the CDR3 is 16 residues. The CDR3 sequence is CASSLGLGARPYEQYF.